Following are 32 T cell receptor beta chains from one sample sequenced in a study of response to subunit inactivated influenza vaccine. One entry per CDR3 protein, called by TCRdb with MiXCR from the RT-PCR reads. The table has about 830,000 distinct CDR3 sequences, 18% seen once. The specimen was PBMCs from blood, collected 5 to 6 days after vaccination. The receptors were sampled from a man in his forties or fifties who received an inactivated influenza vaccine.

The sample holds many counts of this clonotype. The rearrangement links TRBV29-1 to TRBJ1-2, with TRBD1 matching 7 bases. Germline-derived CDR1 and CDR2 are SQVTM and ANQGSEA. The V and J ends lost 4 bases and 0 bases, in that order; junction bases with no gene match: 5. The CDR3 runs 14 residues. The CDR3 coding sequence is TGCAGCGTTGGACAGGGACAAGCTAACTATGGCTACACCTTC. It encodes CSVGQGQANYGYTF.

This clonotype was detected many times. The chain uses TRBV6-6 and TRBJ2-7, with D tentatively TRBD1 (5 bases). Germline lookup yields CDR1 MNHNY and CDR2 SVGAGI (reference sequence). Deletions cut 5 bases from V and 2 bases from J, with 7 bases between. This CDR3 has 12 amino acids. CDR3 nucleotides: TGTGCCAGCAGTCTACAGGCCTACGAGCAGTACTTC. Translation gives CASSLQAYEQYF.

The chain joins TRBV20-1 to TRBJ2-2; 9 bases match TRBD1. The V gene end was trimmed by 6 bases and the J gene end by 5 bases; junction bases not matched to a gene: 7. Germline V lookup: CDR1 DFQATT, CDR2 SNEGSKA (reference sequence). The CDR3 is made up of 14 amino acids. Written as DNA, the CDR3 is TGCAGTGCCATGGGACAGGGCAAAACCGGGGAGCTGTTTTTT. This sequence encodes CSAMGQGKTGELFF.

This clonotype showed up just a few times. The chain couples TRBV4-2 to TRBJ2-1; possible D gene TRBD2, 5 bases. This CDR3 has 13 amino acids. V lost 0 bases, J lost 7 bases, and 7 bases lay in between. Per germline, CDR1 LGHNA and CDR2 YNFKEQ. The CDR3, as DNA: TGTGCCAGCAGCCAAGATAGCGTTAATGAGCAGTTCTTC. The encoded protein is CASSQDSVNEQFF.

The V and J genes are TRBV6-5 and TRBJ2-1, with 8 bases matching TRBD2. After removal of 0 bases from V and 6 bases from J, the junction contained 1 base not matched to a gene. Germline CDR1 MNHEY, CDR2 SVGAGI. The CDR3 covers 14 residues. CDR3 loop: CASSYSGLVNEQFF. The CDR3 nucleotides read TGTGCCAGCAGTTACTCGGGACTAGTCAATGAGCAGTTCTTC.

This clonotype was seen a handful of times. CDR3 sequence (DNA): TGTGCCCCGACCTCCTACGAGCAGTACTTC. It encodes CAPTSYEQYF. This chain joins TRBV12-3 or TRBV12-4 and TRBJ2-7; D is unresolved. V lost 11 bases and J 0 bases, leaving 5 bases between the germline ends. This CDR3 is built from 10 residues.

This chain links TRBV20-1 with TRBJ2-3; D is possibly TRBD2 (6 bases). Germline V gene lookup returns CDR1 DFQATT and CDR2 SNEGSKA (reference sequence). CDR3 length: 18 residues. Deletions cut 1 base from V and 0 bases from J, with 20 bases between. CDR3 DNA: TGCAGTGCTAGAGCTTTGGGTTTAGCGGTAAAAAGCACAGATACGCAGTATTTT. Translated: CSARALGLAVKSTDTQYF.

The table lists this clonotype with a few counts. The chain links TRBV7-3 to TRBJ2-5; TRBD2 might be the D (6 bases). Between the trimmed V and J ends, which lost 5 bases and 7 bases, there was a span of 11 bases. The length of the CDR3 is 12 residues. Germline loops: CDR1 SGHTA, CDR2 FQGTGA. The CDR3 spells CASSQRGGTQYF. For the CDR3, the DNA is TGTGCCAGCAGCCAACGGGGAGGGACCCAGTACTTC.

The chain links TRBV20-1 to TRBJ2-1; 12 bases match TRBD2. CDR3 length: 16 amino acids. V was pared by 4 bases and J by 9 bases, with 13 bases of the junction left unmatched. Germline-derived CDR1 and CDR2 are DFQATT and SNEGSKA (reference sequence). DNA of the CDR3: TGCAGTGCTAATTTACCCGGAGGACTAGCGGGATCTGAGCAGTTCTTC. Residues: CSANLPGGLAGSEQFF.

This chain links TRBV20-1 with TRBJ1-2; TRBD1 aligns across 7 bases. The trim removed 5 bases at V and 6 bases at J, leaving 9 bases unmatched. Germline loops: CDR1 DFQATT, CDR2 SNEGSKA (reference sequence). The CDR3 has 13 amino acids. CDR3 nucleotide sequence: TGCAGTGCTCCCCGACAGGGAGGGGATGGCTACACCTTC. Protein product: CSAPRQGGDGYTF.

This clonotype has only a few counts. This sequence joins TRBV20-1 and TRBJ2-7; 9 bases agree with TRBD1. The V gene end was trimmed by 4 bases and the J gene end by 5 bases; junction bases not matched to a gene: 6. The CDR3 is 13 amino acids. CDR1 is DFQATT, CDR2 SNEGSKA, per germline (reference sequence). The CDR3: CSATTGGEDEQYF. CDR3 DNA: TGCAGTGCTACGACAGGGGGGGAAGACGAGCAGTACTTC.

This rearrangement joins TRBV6-4 to TRBJ2-3, with a weak D call TRBD2 (7 bases). CDR1 and CDR2 (germline): MRHNA, SNTAGT. With 4 bases removed from V and 5 bases from J, the gap between germline ends came to 13 bases. The CDR3 consists of 14 residues. CDR3 sequence reads: CASSAGGRQDTQYF. CDR3 in DNA: TGTGCCAGCAGTGCGGGGGGCCGTCAAGATACGCAGTATTTT.

DNA for the CDR3: TGCGCCAGCAGCCAAGGCCTACTAGCGGGGGATCCTGGTGAGCAGTTCTTC. Amino acids: CASSQGLLAGDPGEQFF. This chain uses TRBV4-1 with TRBJ2-1, with 11 bases aligning to TRBD2. V lost 1 base to trimming and J lost 9 bases; unmatched junction nucleotides: 11. CDR3 length equals 17 residues. Germline V gene data show CDR1 as MGHRA and CDR2 as YSYEKL.

V gene TRBV5-1 combines with J gene TRBJ2-1, with 11 nucleotides matching TRBD2. The CDR3 has 15 residues. Looked up from germline, CDR1 is SGHRS and CDR2 is YFSETQ. Trimming took 3 bases from V and 5 from J; bases not matched to a gene: 4. This CDR3 is CASSSSGRLNNEQFF. The CDR3 nucleotides read TGCGCCAGCAGCTCTAGCGGGAGGCTCAACAATGAGCAGTTCTTC.

This clonotype was seen more than once but under ten times. The rearrangement links TRBV30 to TRBJ2-5, with 12 bases lining up with TRBD2. CDR3 size: 15 residues. J gave up 3 bases and V 4 bases, and 6 bases lay outside the gene matches. Germline V CDR1 and CDR2: GTSNPN, SVGIG (reference sequence). In DNA form, the CDR3 reads TGTGCCTGGAACCCCAGACTAGCGGGGGAAGAGACCCAGTACTTC. It translates to CAWNPRLAGEETQYF.

In its sample, this clonotype was seen many times. The V gene is TRBV10-3, the J gene TRBJ2-3; D not resolved. Germline V lookup: CDR1 ENHRY, CDR2 SYGVKD. Trimming cost V 2 bases and J 2 bases, with 8 bases left between them. This CDR3 is built from 14 residues. CDR3 sequence: CAISEVVLTDTQYF. CDR3 nucleotide sequence: TGTGCCATCAGTGAGGTGGTCCTCACAGATACGCAGTATTTT.

The gene calls are TRBV20-1 and TRBJ1-2; 7 bases are shared with TRBD1. The CDR3 loop spans 13 amino acids. CDR1 and CDR2 from the germline V gene are DFQATT and SNEGSKA (reference sequence). The trim removed 5 bases at V and 3 bases at J, leaving 6 bases unmatched. CDR3 amino acids: CSAWGQRDYGYTF. In DNA, the CDR3 is TGCAGTGCTTGGGGACAGCGGGACTATGGCTACACCTTC.

This clonotype was seen only a few times. The chain employs TRBV20-1 and TRBJ2-5; 7 nucleotides agree with TRBD1. The V gene's germline CDR1 is DFQATT and CDR2 SNEGSKA (reference sequence). The V and J ends lost 0 bases and 3 bases, in that order; junction bases with no gene match: 7. The CDR3 length is 15 residues. Here the CDR3 reads CSARDWGQRKETQYF. Written as DNA, the CDR3 is TGCAGTGCTAGAGATTGGGGACAGCGAAAAGAGACCCAGTACTTC.

The chain uses TRBV27 and TRBJ2-7; 7 nucleotides match TRBD2. The CDR3 sequence is 14 residues long. Unmatched junction bases numbered 12, after V lost 6 bases and J lost 7 bases. CDR1 is MNHEY, CDR2 SMNVEV, per germline (reference sequence). The CDR3 nucleotides are TGTGCCAGCAGCCTACTCGGGGGGATGGGGGAGCAGTACTTC. This translates into CASSLLGGMGEQYF.

This clonotype came up a few times. The chain is built from TRBV12-3 or TRBV12-4 and TRBJ2-1; TRBD1 might be the D (6 bases). The ends were cut back, 7 bases at V and 2 bases at J, with 21 bases in the middle. This CDR3 has 17 amino acids. The CDR3 reads CASTVRGLPNPYNEQFF. The CDR3, as DNA: TGTGCCAGCACCGTCAGGGGCTTGCCGAACCCCTACAATGAGCAGTTCTTC.

The chain is built from TRBV20-1 and TRBJ2-7; 8 bases match TRBD2. This CDR3 is 14 amino acids long. From germline, CDR1 is DFQATT and CDR2 SNEGSKA (reference sequence). CDR3 coding DNA: TGCAGCGCTGGGGGTAGCGGGGCCTTCTACGAGCAGTACTTC. Protein product: CSAGGSGAFYEQYF.

Ten or more counts support this clonotype. The chain joins TRBV10-3 to TRBJ2-2; TRBD2 might be the D (5 bases). V dropped 6 bases and J dropped 3 bases, with 5 bases sitting between them. CDR1 is ENHRY and CDR2 is SYGVKD in the germline V gene. This CDR3 has 12 residues. The CDR3 DNA follows: TGTGCCATCAGGAGGGACACCGGGGAGCTGTTTTTT. Encoded protein: CAIRRDTGELFF.

This chain uses TRBV10-3 with TRBJ2-2; the D is unclear. V lost 3 bases and J 4 bases, leaving 15 bases between the germline ends. Germline V gene data show CDR1 as ENHRY and CDR2 as SYGVKD. This CDR3 has 16 amino acids. CDR3 residues: CAISEMGYSGTGELFF. In DNA form, the CDR3 reads TGTGCCATCAGTGAAATGGGGTACTCCGGCACCGGGGAGCTGTTTTTT.

This chain joins TRBV2 and TRBJ2-5; D unclear. Germline-derived CDR1 and CDR2 are SNHLY and FYNNEI. The CDR3 is made up of 15 amino acids. V was shortened by 0 bases and J by 4 bases, with 12 bases between the two germline ends. The CDR3 DNA follows: TGTGCCAGCAGTGAAGCGTATCTGGGTACAGAGACCCAGTACTTC. Translation: CASSEAYLGTETQYF.

In this sample, this clonotype turned up a few times. This chain connects TRBV20-1 to TRBJ2-1; 11 nucleotides match TRBD2. This CDR3 has 16 amino acids. Germline-derived CDR1 and CDR2 are DFQATT and SNEGSKA (reference sequence). V trimming: 3 bases; J trimming: 3 bases; junction bases outside the gene matches: 7. The CDR3 region is CSASSGGAPNYNEQFF. CDR3 in DNA: TGCAGTGCTAGTAGCGGGGGGGCCCCCAACTACAATGAGCAGTTCTTC.

The chain links TRBV11-2 to TRBJ1-6; D unresolved. The CDR3 covers 14 residues. Per germline, CDR1 SGHAT and CDR2 FQNNGV. V was clipped by 5 bases and J by 14 bases, with 19 bases between them. The CDR3 DNA is TGTGCCAGCAGCCTAACAGCGTTCGGATTGGCCCTCCACTTT. It specifies CASSLTAFGLALHF.

In DNA, the CDR3 is TGTGCCAGCAGTTACTCCCCCAGGGACACGCAGTATTTT. Protein sequence: CASSYSPRDTQYF. The chain employs TRBV6-5 and TRBJ2-3; TRBD1 or TRBD2 may be the D gene (5 bases each). V lost 0 bases and J 9 bases, leaving 10 bases between the germline ends. Germline CDR1 and CDR2: MNHEY and SVGAGI. The CDR3 runs to 13 residues.

The chain joins TRBV7-9 to TRBJ2-1; 13 bases are shared with TRBD2. Unmatched junction bases numbered 11, after V lost 5 bases and J lost 10 bases. The CDR3 runs 16 residues. Germline loops: CDR1 SEHNR, CDR2 FQNEAQ (reference sequence). CDR3 sequence: CASSPLGLAGEWEQFF. For the CDR3, the DNA is TGTGCCAGCAGCCCCTTAGGACTAGCGGGAGAATGGGAGCAGTTCTTC.

The rearrangement joins TRBV29-1 to TRBJ2-7; D is possibly TRBD1 or TRBD2 (5 bases each). Germline CDR1 is SQVTM and CDR2 is ANQGSEA. There are 15 residues in the CDR3. The V and J ends lost 2 bases and 0 bases respectively, with 14 bases between them. The CDR3: CSVELLGESSYEQYF. For the CDR3, the DNA is TGCAGCGTTGAATTATTAGGGGAGAGCTCCTACGAGCAGTACTTC.

The J gene is TRBJ2-1, the V gene TRBV29-1; D might be TRBD1 or TRBD2, each matching 6 bases. CDR3 length: 16 amino acids. Germline V lookup: CDR1 SQVTM, CDR2 ANQGSEA. V dropped 0 bases and J dropped 2 bases, with 14 bases sitting between them. The CDR3 here is CSVEDRGGQAYNEQFF. CDR3 DNA: TGCAGCGTTGAAGATCGAGGGGGGCAAGCCTACAATGAGCAGTTCTTC.

The gene calls are TRBV20-1 and TRBJ2-7; TRBD1 might be the D (5 bases). The CDR3 covers 15 residues. With 0 bases removed from V and 1 base from J, the gap between germline ends came to 13 bases. The V gene's germline CDR1 is DFQATT and CDR2 SNEGSKA (reference sequence). This CDR3 reads CSARDNRIFSYEQYF. In DNA, the CDR3 is TGCAGTGCTAGAGATAACAGGATTTTTTCCTACGAGCAGTACTTC.

This clonotype was observed a handful of times. The rearrangement links TRBV6-2 or TRBV6-3 to TRBJ2-7; TRBD1 agrees at 9 bases. The CDR3 spans 14 residues. CDR1 and CDR2 from the germline V gene are MNHEY and SVGEGT. With 6 bases clipped from V and 4 bases from J, the junction kept 7 bases outside the gene matches. The chain's CDR3 is CASRLGQGTYEQYF. In DNA form, the CDR3 reads TGTGCCAGCAGACTCGGACAGGGGACGTACGAGCAGTACTTC.